A single sample gave rise to the 22 T cell receptor beta chains below, sequenced in a study of cytomegalovirus exposure and HLA in healthy donors. With 60 Vbeta and 13 Jbeta primers, the PCR was carried out. The data were produced by immunoSEQ multiplex PCR, yet TCRdb's version contains in-frame clones alone and is incomplete. The sample holds around 190,000 clones, approximately 82% seen once. The sample comprised PBMCs. The receptors derive from a man aged 40-49 years in good health and CMV-seropositive.

This chain links TRBV7-2 with TRBJ2-4, with 7 nucleotides matching TRBD2. J gave up 6 bases and V 5 bases, and 10 bases lay outside the gene matches. The CDR3 runs to 15 residues. CDR1 is SGHTA, CDR2 FQGNSA, per germline. As DNA, the CDR3 is TGTGCCAGCAGCCGGGATACTAGCGTAGGAAACATTCAGTACTTC. Protein product: CASSRDTSVGNIQYF.

V is TRBV6-6 and J is TRBJ2-5, with D maybe TRBD1 (6 bases). CDR3 length equals 15 residues. V dropped 2 bases and J dropped 1 base, with 11 bases sitting between them. Germline CDR1 is MNHNY and CDR2 is SVGAGI (reference sequence). The CDR3 protein is CASSYLDRFQETQYF. The DNA of the CDR3 is TGTGCCAGCAGTTACCTTGACAGGTTCCAAGAGACCCAGTACTTC.

This clone was detected a few times. The chain couples TRBV10-1 to TRBJ1-5; tentatively, D is TRBD1 (5 bases). Between the trimmed V and J ends, which lost 2 bases and 6 bases, there was a span of 8 bases. The CDR3 length is 13 residues. Germline V gives CDR1 WNHNN, CDR2 SYGVQD (reference sequence). The CDR3 loop is CASSERGGQPQHF. The DNA for the CDR3 is TGCGCCAGCAGTGAGAGGGGTGGTCAGCCCCAGCATTTT.

This clone has more than one count but fewer than ten. V gene TRBV19 combines with J gene TRBJ2-7, with D perhaps matching TRBD2 (6 bases). Germline V gene data show CDR1 as LNHDA and CDR2 as SQIVND (reference sequence). This CDR3 has 14 amino acids. Trimming left V 5 bases short and J 2 bases short, with 13 bases between. This CDR3 reads CASSAGPSTYEQYF. As DNA, the CDR3 is TGTGCCAGTAGTGCGGGACCATCGACCTACGAGCAGTACTTC.

The chain recombines TRBV5-4 with TRBJ1-2, with D tentatively TRBD1 (5 bases). The CDR3 loop spans 14 amino acids. The V gene's germline CDR1 is SGHNT and CDR2 YYREEE (reference sequence). Trimming removed 0 bases at V and 4 bases at J, with 10 bases between. In nucleotides, the CDR3 is TGTGCCAGCAGCTTGGCCACGACAGCCTATGGCTACACCTTC. Its translation is CASSLATTAYGYTF.

This chain connects TRBV6-6 to TRBJ1-6, with TRBD1 matching 8 bases. CDR1 MNHNY and CDR2 SVGAGI come from the germline V gene (reference sequence). After removal of 6 bases from V and 5 bases from J, the junction contained 3 bases not matched to a gene. This CDR3 comprises 14 residues. CDR3 loop: CASRGTGDNSPLHF. The CDR3, as DNA: TGTGCCAGCAGGGGGACAGGAGATAATTCACCCCTCCACTTT.

This clone was picked up a small number of times. One end of the junction varies from germline; a read error may be responsible. The V gene is TRBV7-7, the J gene TRBJ2-3; 9 bases line up with TRBD1. Germline CDR1 SSHAT, CDR2 FNYEAQ (reference sequence). This CDR3 has 16 residues. CDR3 protein: CASSPPGQGHTDTQYF. The CDR3 region has the DNA TGTGCTAGCAGCCCACCGGGACAGGGCCACACAGATACGCAGTATTTT.

The V and J genes are TRBV11-2 and TRBJ2-3; 10 nucleotides match TRBD2. Germline values: CDR1 SGHAT, CDR2 FQNNGV. V shed 1 base, J shed 2 bases, and the junction held 3 bases outside the gene matches. CDR3 length: 16 amino acids. The CDR3 sequence is CASSLVTSGNTDTQYF. The CDR3 DNA sequence: TGTGCCAGCAGCTTAGTTACTAGCGGGAACACAGATACGCAGTATTTT. The whole variable domain, filled in from reference TRBV11-2 and TRBJ2-3, reads EAGVAQSPRYKIIEKRQSVAFWCNPISGHATLYWYQQILGQGPKLLIQFQNNGVVDDSQLPKDRFSAERLKGVDSTLKIQPAKLEDSAVYLCASSLVTSGNTDTQYFGPGTRLTVL.

J is TRBJ2-7 and V is TRBV28; a weak D match, TRBD1 (6 bases). Trimming cost V 7 bases and J 4 bases, with 17 bases left between them. The CDR3 has 14 residues. Germline CDR1 and CDR2: MDHEN and SYDVKM. This chain's CDR3 is CASMGQGKRYEQYF. CDR3 DNA: TGTGCCAGCATGGGTCAGGGGAAGAGGTACGAGCAGTACTTC.

This clone was seen just once. The chain uses TRBV6-1 and TRBJ2-5; 13 bases match TRBD2. The germline V gene has CDR1 MNHNS and CDR2 SASEGT. Germline trimming cut 1 base from V and 13 bases from J; bases unmatched to any gene: 6. The CDR3 length is 14 residues. The CDR3 here is CASSEGTSGGSGYF. CDR3 nucleotides: TGTGCCAGCAGTGAAGGGACTAGCGGGGGATCGGGGTACTTC.

This chain connects TRBV2 to TRBJ1-1; 10 nucleotides align to TRBD1. The junction had 1 base not matched to a gene; V was cut back by 5 bases and J by 1 base. CDR1 and CDR2 (germline): SNHLY, FYNNEI. The CDR3 length is 14 residues. As DNA, the CDR3 is TGTGCCAGCAGTAGACAGGGGGCGAACACTGAAGCTTTCTTT. Protein sequence: CASSRQGANTEAFF.

The chain couples TRBV7-9 to TRBJ1-1; D gene unclear. Per the germline V gene, CDR1 is SEHNR and CDR2 is FQNEAQ (reference sequence). CDR3 size: 14 residues. Trimming shortened V by 5 bases and J by 7 bases, and 17 bases separated the two germline ends. The CDR3 protein is CASSPPGRDNEAFF. CDR3 in DNA: TGTGCCAGCAGCCCTCCCGGTCGTGATAATGAAGCTTTCTTT.

The chain uses TRBV12-5 and TRBJ2-1; 8 bases agree with TRBD2. Germline trimming cut 0 bases from V and 5 bases from J; bases unmatched to any gene: 6. The CDR3 runs 16 residues. Looked up from germline, CDR1 is LGHNT and CDR2 is FRNRAP. CDR3 DNA: TGTGCTAGTGGTTTGGTAACGGGAGGGCCGAACAATGAGCAGTTCTTC. Amino acid sequence: CASGLVTGGPNNEQFF. Supplemented by reference TRBV12-5 and TRBJ2-1, the full variable domain reads DARVTQTPRHKVTEMGQEVTMRCQPILGHNTVFWYRQTMMQGLELLAYFRNRAPLDDSGMPKDRFSAEMPDATLATLKIQPSEPRDSAVYFCASGLVTGGPNNEQFFGPGTRLTVL.

The chain carries TRBV7-9 and TRBJ2-2, with 9 bases that match TRBD2. Per the germline V gene, CDR1 is SEHNR and CDR2 is FQNEAQ (reference sequence). With 6 bases clipped from V and 6 bases from J, the junction kept 8 bases outside the gene matches. This CDR3 contains 15 residues. The CDR3 loop reads CASSPLAGFPGELFF. CDR3 sequence (DNA): TGTGCCAGCAGTCCCCTAGCGGGATTTCCCGGGGAGCTGTTTTTT.

The gene calls are TRBV5-8 and TRBJ1-2; the D is unclear. The ends were cut back, 1 base at V and 6 bases at J, with 16 bases in the middle. In germline, CDR1 is SGHTS, CDR2 YDEGEE. The length of the CDR3 is 15 residues. CDR3 sequence: CASSLSSIGSDGYTF. The CDR3 bases are TGTGCCAGCAGCTTGTCAAGCATCGGGTCGGATGGCTACACCTTC.

This clone has a single count. The V call is TRBV28, the J call TRBJ1-4; 11 bases are a match to TRBD1. CDR1 and CDR2 (germline): MDHEN, SYDVKM. This CDR3 contains 15 residues. J gave up 8 bases and V 5 bases, and 7 bases lay outside the gene matches. CDR3 sequence reads: CASSPDRGRGEKLFF. The CDR3 bases are TGTGCCAGCAGTCCGGACAGGGGGCGGGGGGAAAAACTGTTTTTT.

The chain uses TRBV7-9 and TRBJ1-1; 9 positions agree with TRBD1. Germline CDR1 reads SEHNR; CDR2 reads FQNEAQ (reference sequence). V was clipped by 5 bases and J by 0 bases; unmatched bases: 4. The CDR3 length is 15 residues. CDR3 coding DNA: TGTGCCAGCAGCCGGACAGGGGTAATGAACACTGAAGCTTTCTTT. Translation gives CASSRTGVMNTEAFF.

The chain joins TRBV25-1 to TRBJ1-2, with D possibly TRBD1 on 5 matching bases. V lost 2 bases, J lost 8 bases, and 9 bases lay in between. Germline V gives CDR1 MGHDK, CDR2 SYGVNS. CDR3 length equals 12 residues. The CDR3 coding sequence is TGTGCCAGCAGTGAACAGGGTTACGGCTACACCTTC. Translation gives CASSEQGYGYTF.

The genes are TRBV28 and TRBJ2-1, with 8 bases identical to TRBD2. CDR1 and CDR2 from the germline V gene are MDHEN and SYDVKM. This CDR3 is built from 14 residues. The trim removed 10 bases at V and 2 bases at J, leaving 7 bases unmatched. CDR3 sequence (DNA): TGTGCCACCAGCGGGAGTAGGACCTACAATGAGCAGTTCTTC. Its translation is CATSGSRTYNEQFF.

This chain connects TRBV27 to TRBJ2-1, with D perhaps matching TRBD2 (5 bases). Germline CDR1 reads MNHEY; CDR2 reads SMNVEV (reference sequence). CDR3 size: 16 residues. Between the trimmed V and J ends, which lost 2 bases and 0 bases, there was a span of 11 bases. CDR3 in DNA: TGTGCCAGCAGTTTAATCGGCGGAGGCTCCTACAATGAGCAGTTCTTC. Its translation is CASSLIGGGSYNEQFF.

V is TRBV5-6 and J is TRBJ1-2, with 7 bases lining up with TRBD1. The CDR3 sequence is 14 residues long. From germline, CDR1 is SGHDT and CDR2 YYEEEE. With 5 bases clipped from V and 1 base from J, the junction kept 5 bases outside the gene matches. The CDR3 sequence is CASSTGTDNYGYTF. CDR3 DNA sequence: TGTGCCAGCAGTACCGGGACAGATAACTATGGCTACACCTTC.

This clone occurred a few times. The J gene is TRBJ1-1, the V gene TRBV5-4; TRBD1 is a possible D gene (6 bases). Germline V gene lookup returns CDR1 SGHNT and CDR2 YYREEE (reference sequence). The V end was cut by 7 bases, the J end by 1 base, with 8 bases between. CDR3 length: 12 amino acids. This CDR3 is CASYRENTEAFF. The CDR3 nucleotides are TGTGCCAGCTACAGGGAGAACACTGAAGCTTTCTTT. Complete variable domain (other parts from reference TRBV5-4 and TRBJ1-1): ETGVTQSPTHLIKTRGQQVTLRCSSQSGHNTVSWYQQALGQGPQFIFQYYREEENGRGNFPPRFSGLQFPNYSSELNVNALELDDSALYLCASYRENTEAFFGQGTRLTVV.